This T cell receptor beta chain was recorded in a study of beta chain features in type 1 diabetes. Study observations and caveats: Although PCR might favor shorter templates, it would do so equally in patients and controls. High TCR expression in some cells could lead to their over-representation in cDNA sequencing.

Sequencing targeted expressed TCRB transcripts, as all isolated RNA had been reverse transcribed. Using immunoSEQ multiplex PCR, the repertoire was profiled, and TCRdb retains in-frame clones only, with some absent. The data contain over 700,000 clones, 15% to 20% of them seen just once; the ten biggest clones take up 0.023%. Concerning this clone: No antigen is known for it.

Germline V gene sequence: CDR1 LGHNA, CDR2 YNFKEQ. The V and J ends lost 4 bases and 4 bases respectively, with 12 bases between them. The CDR3 has 14 amino acids. Every donor had blood drawn once into heparin, around 120 mL on average. CD45RO/CCR7/CD25/CD127/CD95/CD27 sorting isolated CD4+ naive, central memory, regulatory and stem cell-like memory cells. The sample comprised naive CD4+ T cells from blood. The V gene is TRBV4-2, the J gene TRBJ2-3; tentative D call: TRBD1 (6 bases). This receptor was obtained from a woman between 18 and 29 years old in good health. CDR3 sequence (DNA): TGTGCCAGCAGCCTAAACAGGGCCCCAGATACGCAGTATTTT. It codes for CASSLNRAPDTQYF.